The next 7 T cell receptor beta chains were all read from a single sample in a study of blood T cells in healthy people across ages. Then a second PCR, running about 6 to 12 cycles, was carried out with a sample-barcoded 5' primer and a J-beta primer mix. In TCRdb, the 5' RACE reads were re-called with MiXCR into one record per CDR3 protein. The table includes about 1.1 million distinct CDR3 sequences, around two fifths detected once. The sequenced material came from blood. These receptors came from a man between 18 and 29 years old in good health.

The rearrangement uses TRBV20-1 and TRBJ2-1, with D perhaps TRBD2 (6 bases). Germline V CDR1 and CDR2: DFQATT, SNEGSKA (reference sequence). The CDR3 contains 13 residues. The V end was cut by 6 bases, the J end by 8 bases, with 17 bases between. The CDR3 here is CSARRPGVDEQFF. Written as DNA, the CDR3 is TGCAGTGCCCGACGTCCGGGGGTAGATGAGCAGTTCTTC.

For this clonotype: This clone may be a read error of a much larger clone one base away. The rearrangement joins TRBV5-1 to TRBJ1-2; a weak D match, TRBD1 (6 bases). The CDR3 runs 15 residues. Germline CDR1 SGHRS, CDR2 YFSETQ. CDR3 nucleotides: TGCGCCAGCAGCTTGACAAACAGAGGGGGACCTGGCCACACCTTC. Amino acids: CASSLTNRGGPGHTF.

About this clonotype: Germline is not matched at one junction end, which may reflect a read error. The V and J genes are TRBV7-9 and TRBJ1-2; D remains ambiguous. The CDR3 is made up of 15 amino acids. The germline CDR1 and CDR2 sequences are SEHNR and FQNEAQ (reference sequence). CDR3 region: CASSLEGLLSGGYTF. The CDR3 region has the DNA TGTGCCAGCAGTTTAGAAGGACTTCTAAGCGGTGGCTACACCTTC.

The sample holds a few counts of this clonotype. The chain recombines TRBV12-3 or TRBV12-4 with TRBJ2-3, with D unresolved. V lost 6 bases and J lost 9, with 7 bases in between. The CDR3 is 10 amino acids. This CDR3 reads CASRGSTQYF. The CDR3, as DNA: TGTGCCAGCAGGGGAAGCACGCAGTATTTT.

This clonotype was counted only a few times. CDR3 sequence (DNA): TGCAGCGTTGAAGGCAGGGACACTGAAGCTTTCTTT. It is translated as CSVEGRDTEAFF. This rearrangement joins TRBV29-1 to TRBJ1-1, with D tentatively TRBD1 (5 bases). The germline gives CDR1 SQVTM, CDR2 ANQGSEA. V was trimmed by 1 base and J by 3 bases, leaving 6 bases between them. CDR3 length: 12 residues.

The gene calls are TRBV2 and TRBJ1-1; unclear D gene. The CDR3 runs to 12 residues. Germline CDR1 reads SNHLY; CDR2 reads FYNNEI. The ends were cut back, 6 bases at V and 8 bases at J, with 13 bases in the middle. CDR3 amino acids: CASSDYRREAFF. CDR3 DNA: TGTGCCAGCAGCGATTACCGGCGAGAAGCTTTCTTT.

V and J are TRBV20-1 and TRBJ1-1, with 7 positions matching TRBD1. The CDR3 is 13 residues long. In germline, CDR1 is DFQATT, CDR2 SNEGSKA (reference sequence). V was clipped by 3 bases and J by 10 bases; unmatched bases: 11. Written as DNA, the CDR3 is TGCAGTGCTAGGGAGACAGGGCCCTCAGTAGCTTTCTTT. Its protein is CSARETGPSVAFF.